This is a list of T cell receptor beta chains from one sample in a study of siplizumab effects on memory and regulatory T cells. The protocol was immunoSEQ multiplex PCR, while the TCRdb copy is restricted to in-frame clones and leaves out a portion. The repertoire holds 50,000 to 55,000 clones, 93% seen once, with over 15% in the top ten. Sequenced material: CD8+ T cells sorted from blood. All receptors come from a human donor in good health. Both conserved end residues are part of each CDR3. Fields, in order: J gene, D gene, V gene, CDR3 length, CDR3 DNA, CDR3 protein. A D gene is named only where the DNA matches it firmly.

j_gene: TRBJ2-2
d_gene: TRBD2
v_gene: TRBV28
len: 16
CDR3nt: TGTGCCAGCAGGCCCCATAGCGGGAGGGCCACCGGGGAGCTGTTTTTT
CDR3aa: CASRPHSGRATGELFF

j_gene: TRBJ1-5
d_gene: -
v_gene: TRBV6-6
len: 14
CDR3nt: TGTGCCAGCAGTTCGGACAGCCTCAATCAGCCCCAGCATTTT
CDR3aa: CASSSDSLNQPQHF

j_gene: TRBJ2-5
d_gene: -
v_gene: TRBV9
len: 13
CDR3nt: TGTTGGCAGCCGCGCGGAATCCAAGAGACCCAGTACTTC
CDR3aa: CWQPRGIQETQYF

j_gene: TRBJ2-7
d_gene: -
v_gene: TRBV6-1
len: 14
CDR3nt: TGTGCCAGCAGAGAAGGGTCCATCTCCTACGAGCAGTACTTC
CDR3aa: CASREGSISYEQYF

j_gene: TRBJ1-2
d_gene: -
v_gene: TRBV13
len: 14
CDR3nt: TGTGCCAGCAAAGAGAGGGGACTCTCCTATGGCTACACCTTC
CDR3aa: CASKERGLSYGYTF

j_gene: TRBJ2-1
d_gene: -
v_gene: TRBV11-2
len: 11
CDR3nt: TGTGCCAGCAGCCTAGATGGTTTCGGGTTCTTC
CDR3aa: CASSLDGFGFF

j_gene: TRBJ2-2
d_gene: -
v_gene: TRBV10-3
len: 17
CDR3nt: TGTGCCATCAGTGAGCTCGACGCCTCGAAGGACACCGGGGAGCTGTTTTTT
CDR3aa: CAISELDASKDTGELFF

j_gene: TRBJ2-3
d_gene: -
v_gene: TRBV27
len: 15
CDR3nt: TGTGCCAGCAGTTTATCACCGAGGAGCACAGATACGCAGTATTTT
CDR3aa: CASSLSPRSTDTQYF

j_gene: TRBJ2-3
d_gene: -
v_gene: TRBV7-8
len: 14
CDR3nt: TGTGCCAGCAGCCCCCGGAGCGTAACAGATACGCAGTATTTT
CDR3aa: CASSPRSVTDTQYF

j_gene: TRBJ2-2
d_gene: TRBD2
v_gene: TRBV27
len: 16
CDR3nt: TGTGCCAGCAGTTTCGGGACTAGCGTTACCACCGGGGAGCTGTTTTTT
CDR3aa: CASSFGTSVTTGELFF

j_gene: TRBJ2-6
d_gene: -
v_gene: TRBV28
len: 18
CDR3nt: TGTGCCAGCAGTTTGCGTGCTCGGGTAATCTCTGGGGCCAACGTCCTGACTTTC
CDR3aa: CASSLRARVISGANVLTF

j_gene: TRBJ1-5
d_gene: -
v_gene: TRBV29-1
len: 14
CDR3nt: TGCAGCGCTCAGTCAGGGGATAGCAATCAGCCCCAGCATTTT
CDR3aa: CSAQSGDSNQPQHF

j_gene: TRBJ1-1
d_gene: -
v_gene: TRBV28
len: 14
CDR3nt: TGTGCCAGCAGTCCGACAGAACTGAACACTGAAGCTTTCTTT
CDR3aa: CASSPTELNTEAFF

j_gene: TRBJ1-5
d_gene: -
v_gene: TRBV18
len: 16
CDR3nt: TGTGCCAGCTCACCACTGGCGAAGGGTAGCAATCAGCCCCAGCATTTT
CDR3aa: CASSPLAKGSNQPQHF

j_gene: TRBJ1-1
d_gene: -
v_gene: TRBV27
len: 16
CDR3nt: TGTGCCAGCAGTTTATATGCAGGGAAGTTGGACACTGAAGCTTTCTTT
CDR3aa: CASSLYAGKLDTEAFF